This is a list of T cell receptor beta chains from one sample in a study of cytomegalovirus exposure and HLA in healthy donors. TCRdb's table, derived via immunoSEQ multiplex PCR, lists solely in-frame clones and lacks some. The sample includes approximately 37,000 clones. The specimen sequenced was PBMCs. These receptors were taken from a male donor in good health and CMV-seronegative. CDR3s include the opening cysteine and the closing phenylalanine or tryptophan. D genes are given only for firm matches.

v_call,j_call,d_call,cdr3_aa,cdr3_nt
TRBV11-2,TRBJ1-1,-,CASSSDRKNTEAFF,TGTGCCAGCAGCTCAGACAGAAAGAACACTGAAGCTTTCTTT
TRBV15,TRBJ1-6,-,CATSRDKFADLGGSPLHF,TGTGCCACCAGCAGAGATAAATTTGCAGACCTCGGGGGTTCACCCCTCCACTTT
TRBV9,TRBJ2-2,TRBD2,CASSTRLAGGTGELFF,TGTGCCAGCAGCACCCGACTAGCGGGGGGGACCGGGGAGCTGTTTTTT
TRBV5-1,TRBJ2-1,TRBD1,CASSSYGTGVANEQFF,TGCGCCAGCAGCTCCTACGGGACAGGGGTAGCCAATGAGCAGTTCTTC
TRBV9,TRBJ2-7,TRBD2,CASSVADSGGGSYEQYF,TGTGCCAGCAGCGTAGCGGACTCGGGGGGGGGCTCCTACGAGCAGTACTTC
TRBV19,TRBJ2-1,TRBD1,CASSTTPGQVYNEQFF,TGTGCCAGTAGTACAACCCCCGGACAGGTCTACAATGAGCAGTTCTTC
TRBV6-5,TRBJ2-5,-,CASSSKGHPQETQYF,TGTGCCAGCAGTTCCAAGGGACACCCCCAAGAGACCCAGTACTTC
TRBV5-1,TRBJ2-2,-,CASSLARGTNTGELFF,TGCGCCAGCAGCTTGGCCCGGGGAACGAACACCGGGGAGCTGTTTTTT
TRBV6-6,TRBJ2-5,-,CASSPTSRETQYF,TGTGCCAGCAGCCCGACTAGTCGAGAGACCCAGTACTTC
TRBV7-2,TRBJ1-5,-,CASSPDSGNQPQHF,TGTGCCAGCAGCCCAGACAGTGGCAATCAGCCCCAGCATTTT
TRBV30,TRBJ2-7,TRBD1,CAWSGQGSSYEQYF,TGTGCCTGGAGTGGACAGGGGTCATCCTACGAGCAGTACTTC
TRBV18,TRBJ1-6,-,CASSPLSSGAGSPLHF,TGTGCCAGCTCACCACTTTCTTCAGGGGCAGGATCACCCCTCCACTTT
TRBV18,TRBJ1-2,-,CASSPDSSGTPYGYTF,TGTGCCAGCTCACCAGATTCGTCCGGGACACCCTATGGCTACACCTTC
TRBV28,TRBJ1-1,-,CASRKGGAEAFF,TGTGCCAGCCGTAAAGGGGGGGCTGAAGCTTTCTTT
TRBV28,TRBJ2-7,TRBD1,CASRTGGYEQYF,TGTGCCAGCAGGACAGGGGGTTACGAGCAGTACTTC
TRBV5-1,TRBJ1-4,-,CASSWGATNEKLFF,TGCGCCAGCAGCTGGGGGGCAACTAATGAAAAACTGTTTTTT
TRBV6-1,TRBJ2-4,-,CASSDPGHRAKNIQYF,TGTGCCAGCAGTGACCCGGGACACAGAGCCAAAAACATTCAGTACTTC
TRBV5-5,TRBJ1-1,TRBD1,CASSPETGISSEAFF,TGTGCCAGCAGCCCGGAGACAGGGATTAGTTCTGAAGCTTTCTTT
TRBV6-5,TRBJ2-1,-,CASSYSPVSYNEQFF,TGTGCCAGCAGTTACTCTCCAGTTTCCTACAATGAGCAGTTCTTC
TRBV7-9,TRBJ1-2,-,CASSLPDFWGGYGYTF,TGTGCCAGCAGCCTACCGGACTTCTGGGGGGGGTATGGCTACACCTTC
TRBV18,TRBJ2-7,TRBD1,CASSSGQSYEQYF,TGTGCCAGCTCATCGGGACAGTCCTACGAGCAGTACTTC
TRBV19,TRBJ1-1,-,CASSLQGTEAFF,TGTGCCAGTAGTTTACAGGGTACTGAAGCTTTCTTT
TRBV6-5,TRBJ2-7,-,CASTYQFGSVHEQYF,TGTGCCAGCACCTACCAATTCGGGAGTGTCCACGAGCAGTACTTC
TRBV7-9,TRBJ2-2,-,CASTETANTGELFF,TGTGCCAGCACCGAGACAGCGAACACCGGGGAGCTGTTTTTT
TRBV15,TRBJ2-5,-,CATSRDRGWKETQYF,TGTGCCACCAGCAGAGATAGGGGGTGGAAAGAGACCCAGTACTTC
TRBV7-6,TRBJ1-3,TRBD1,CASSSQDGTGTGNTIYF,TGTGCCAGCAGCTCCCAGGATGGGACAGGGACCGGAAACACCATATATTTT
TRBV5-1,TRBJ2-7,TRBD1,CASSSNRDSSYEQYF,TGCGCCAGCAGCTCAAACCGGGACAGTTCCTACGAGCAGTACTTC
TRBV4-1,TRBJ1-4,TRBD1,CASSQDAFGTDEKLFF,TGCGCCAGCAGCCAAGACGCTTTCGGGACAGATGAAAAACTGTTTTTT
TRBV6-1,TRBJ2-6,TRBD1,CASSRDSSGANVLTF,TGTGCCAGCAGCCGGGACAGCTCTGGGGCCAACGTCCTGACTTTC
TRBV6-5,TRBJ1-5,TRBD1,CASSSDRGGNQPQHF,TGTGCCAGCAGTTCCGACAGGGGGGGCAATCAGCCCCAGCATTTT
TRBV19,TRBJ2-3,TRBD2,CASRNSGGAPDTQYF,TGTGCCAGTAGAAATAGCGGGGGGGCCCCGGATACGCAGTATTTT